The clone carrying this T cell receptor beta chain showed up many times. The CDR3 runs to 13 residues. CDR1 SNHLY and CDR2 FYNNEI come from the germline V gene. V lost 4 bases and J lost 6, with 13 bases in between. The sample comes from a study of spatial heterogeneity in lung cancer. Whole-study context: Mean representation of each unique TCR and UMI combination in the raw reads exceeded eight occurrences.

From the 5' RACE reads, TCRdb called clonotypes with MiXCR, one entry per CDR3 protein. Here the sample spans around 87,000 distinct CDR3 sequences, approximately 12% being singletons. Time point specified: sample taken at primary tumor resection. Unsorted samples of tumor, nontumor lung or frozen PBMC had their whole RNA sequenced. This rearrangement joins TRBV2 to TRBJ2-7; no reliable D call. Sequences were derived from PBMCs, sampled at surgery. The clonotype originates from a male donor with early-stage non-small cell lung cancer. The CDR3 region is CASSVEASSEQYF. DNA of the CDR3: TGTGCCAGCAGTGTAGAGGCAAGCTCCGAGCAGTACTTC. The full variable domain, its missing parts supplied by reference TRBV2 and TRBJ2-7, is EPEVTQTPSHQVTQMGQEVILRCVPISNHLYFYWYRQILGQKVEFLVSFYNNEISEKSEIFDDQFSVERPDGSNFTLKIRSTKLEDSAMYFCASSVEASSEQYFGPGTRLTVT.